This TCR beta chain comes out of a study of T cell repertoires in cytomegalovirus infection. The wider study: Public TCR beta signatures marked donors with CMV infection and the matching HLA. The study, taken as a whole, reports: HLA-C-restricted, CMV-specific TCR beta clonotypes were dominant ex vivo.

Each CDR3 protein gets one entry after TCRdb re-called the reads with MiXCR. The sample shows hundreds of thousands of distinct CDR3 sequences, 20% to 25% of them seen only once. This clonotype was counted at least ten times. The antigen is undetermined. The CDR3 spans 14 residues. Germline V gene sequence: CDR1 SGHVS, CDR2 FQNEAQ. With 4 bases removed from V and 5 bases from J, the gap between germline ends came to 14 bases. The receptor was isolated from a human donor in good health (CMV status not recorded). Some clones in this sample may be carry-over from other donors' samples. What was sequenced was CD8+ T cells from PBMCs. The rearrangement links TRBV7-8 to TRBJ1-1; D gene uncertain. As DNA, the CDR3 is TGTGCCAGCAGCTCCCGAAAGGGATTTACTGAAGCTTTCTTT. As protein: CASSSRKGFTEAFF.